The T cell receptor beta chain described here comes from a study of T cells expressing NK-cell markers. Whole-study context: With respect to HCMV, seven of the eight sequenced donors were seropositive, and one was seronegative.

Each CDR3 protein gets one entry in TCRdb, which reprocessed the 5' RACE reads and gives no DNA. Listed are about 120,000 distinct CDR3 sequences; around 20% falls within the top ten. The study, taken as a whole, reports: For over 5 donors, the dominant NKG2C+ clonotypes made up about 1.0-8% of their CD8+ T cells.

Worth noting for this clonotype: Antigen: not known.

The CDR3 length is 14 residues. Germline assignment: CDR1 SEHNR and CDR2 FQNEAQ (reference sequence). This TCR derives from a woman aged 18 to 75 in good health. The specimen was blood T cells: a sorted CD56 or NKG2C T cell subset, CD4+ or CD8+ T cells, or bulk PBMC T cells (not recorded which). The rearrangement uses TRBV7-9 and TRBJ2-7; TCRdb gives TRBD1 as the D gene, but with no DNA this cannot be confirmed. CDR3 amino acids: CASSPRDRGYEQYF.